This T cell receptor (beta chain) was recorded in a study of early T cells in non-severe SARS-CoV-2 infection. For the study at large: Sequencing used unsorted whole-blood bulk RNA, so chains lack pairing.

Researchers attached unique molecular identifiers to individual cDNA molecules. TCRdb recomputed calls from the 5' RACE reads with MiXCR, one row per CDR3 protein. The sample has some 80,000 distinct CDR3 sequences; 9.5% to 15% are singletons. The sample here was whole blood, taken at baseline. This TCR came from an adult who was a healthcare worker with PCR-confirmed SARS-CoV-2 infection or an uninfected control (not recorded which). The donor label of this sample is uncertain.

The CDR3: CATSALTQTSGKHEQFF. Written as DNA, the CDR3 is TGTGCCACCAGCGCACTCACGCAGACTAGCGGAAAACATGAGCAGTTCTTC. The chain links TRBV15 to TRBJ2-1, with 9 positions matching TRBD2. This CDR3 has 17 amino acids. J lost 8 bases, V lost 5 bases, and 16 bases had no gene match. Germline V gene data show CDR1 as LNHNV and CDR2 as YYDKDF (reference sequence).